Shown below are 5 T cell receptor beta chains from a single sample sequenced in a study of cytomegalovirus exposure and HLA in healthy donors (dated by TCRdb to between 2016 and 2019). The library was built by means of the immunoSEQ multiplex PCR assay. What TCRdb holds here is the immuneACCESS table cut down to in-frame rearrangements. Part of the clones is not present; checked against another copy, under half of the missing clones reflect an unresolved V gene, and the others are unexplained. The sample has roughly 260,000 clones on record, around 90% of them singletons. The ten largest clones represent around 0.34% of the sample. The specimen was PBMCs. These receptor sequences come from a woman aged 18-30 years in good health and CMV-seronegative.

The chain combines TRBV27 with TRBJ2-4; TRBD2 might be the D (6 bases). V was shortened by 6 bases and J by 10 bases, with 16 bases between the two germline ends. The CDR3 sequence is 13 residues long. The germline gives CDR1 MNHEY, CDR2 SMNVEV (reference sequence). This CDR3 reads CASRSGTSEIQYF. CDR3 nucleotide sequence: TGTGCCAGCAGATCCGGGACTTCCGAAATTCAGTACTTC.

The V gene is TRBV28, the J gene TRBJ2-2; 8 bases match TRBD2. CDR1 MDHEN and CDR2 SYDVKM come from the germline V gene. The CDR3 consists of 15 residues. The ends lost 2 bases at V and 4 bases at J; junction bases unmatched: 3. CDR3: CASSLTGGFTGELFF. CDR3 bases: TGTGCCAGCAGTTTAACGGGGGGGTTCACCGGGGAGCTGTTTTTT. Full variable domain (remainder filled in from reference TRBV28 and TRBJ2-2): DVKVTQSSRYLVKRTGEKVFLECVQDMDHENMFWYRQDPGLGLRLIYFSYDVKMKEKGDIPEGYSVSREKKERFSLILESASTNQTSMYLCASSLTGGFTGELFFGEGSRLTVL.

The genes are TRBV27 and TRBJ1-1, with D possibly being TRBD1 (6 bases). CDR3 length: 15 residues. Germline lookup yields CDR1 MNHEY and CDR2 SMNVEV (reference sequence). Trimming removed 1 base at V and 2 bases at J, with 11 bases between. The CDR3 DNA follows: TGTGCCAGCAGTTTATTCGTCAGGGGAAACACTGAAGCTTTCTTT. Translating gives CASSLFVRGNTEAFF.

CDR3 nucleotides: TGTGCCAGTAGTACTACCTCCGGGACAGAGGCTTTCTTT. This sequence encodes CASSTTSGTEAFF. The chain recombines TRBV19 with TRBJ1-1; TRBD1 matches 7 bases. Germline V gene lookup returns CDR1 LNHDA and CDR2 SQIVND (reference sequence). This CDR3 is built from 13 residues. The J segment lost 11 bases and the V segment lost 4 bases, leaving 10 bases of the junction unmatched. Combining the CDR3 with reference TRBV19 and TRBJ1-1 gives the whole variable domain DGGITQSPKYLFRKEGQNVTLSCEQNLNHDAMYWYRQDPGQGLRLIYYSQIVNDFQKGDIAEGYSVSREKKESFPLTVTSAQKNPTAFYLCASSTTSGTEAFFGQGTRLTVV.

The chain is built from TRBV28 and TRBJ1-4; weak D call: TRBD1 (5 bases). Germline CDR1 MDHEN, CDR2 SYDVKM. V was shortened by 11 bases and J by 5 bases, with 21 bases between the two germline ends. The CDR3 has 15 residues. The CDR3 DNA reads as TGTGCCGCCCACGGGGGGGGAATGGGAAATGAAAAACTGTTTTTT. It is translated as CAAHGGGMGNEKLFF.